This T cell receptor beta chain was retrieved from a study of blood T cell repertoires in COVID-19. In the study overall: Material from acute and convalescent COVID-19 was sourced from the United States, Italy and Spain.

Profiling relied on immunoSEQ multiplex PCR, and the TCRdb table lists in-frame clones only, not all of them. This repertoire shows some 290,000 clones, roughly nine tenths found once; its top ten account for less than 4%. Cohort placement rested on clinical history that participants reported themselves. Shortly before study entry, within 2 weeks, exposed participants had met a COVID-19 case. CDR1 and CDR2 from the germline V gene are MNHEY and SVGAGI. Trimming took 10 bases from V and 2 from J, leaving 14 bases between them. CDR3 length: 13 amino acids. The sequenced sample was PBMCs or T cells enriched from blood (not recorded which). The chain joins TRBV6-5 to TRBJ2-5, with a weak D call TRBD1 (5 bases). The clonotype originates from a woman aged 25 to 45 who had been exposed to COVID-19. CDR3 nucleotides: TGTGCCACCCAAAGACAGATTCAAGAGACCCAGTACTTC. Its protein is CATQRQIQETQYF.